This is a list of T cell receptor beta chains from one sample in a study of blood T cell repertoires in COVID-19. Only in-frame clones appear in the TCRdb table, and some are missing; sequencing was by immunoSEQ multiplex PCR. The sample has approximately 480,000 clones, approximately 89% seen once. Specimen: peripheral blood. The receptor source for this set is a man aged 18 to 35 with COVID-19, enrolled during active disease. The CDR3 runs from the conserved cysteine through the conserved F or W. Each record gives: D gene, clone size, V gene, J gene, CDR3 protein, CDR3 DNA. D genes are given only for firm matches. Rows give clone size only sometimes, using once, few, many, or a class for an expanded clone.

>TRBD1|NA|TRBV18|TRBJ2-1
CASSQGQGAVGQFF
TGTGCCAGCTCACAAGGACAGGGTGCTGTGGGGCAGTTCTTC
>NA|once|TRBV6-6|TRBJ1-2
CASGGGWNYGYTF
TGTGCCAGCGGTGGGGGGTGGAACTATGGCTACACCTTC
>NA|NA|TRBV5-4|TRBJ1-1
CASSLAVGAEPNTEAFF
TGTGCCAGCAGCTTGGCGGTGGGGGCCGAACCGAACACTGAAGCTTTCTTT
>NA|once|TRBV25-1|TRBJ2-7
CASSGAGLFSYEQYF
TGTGCCAGCAGTGGGGCAGGGCTCTTCTCCTACGAGCAGTACTTC
>TRBD2|NA|TRBV5-6|TRBJ2-3
CASSLYNGGAVDTQYF
TGTGCCAGCAGCCTATATAACGGGGGGGCAGTAGATACGCAGTATTTT
>NA|NA|TRBV2|TRBJ1-1
CASSGGIAGAEAFF
TGTGCCAGCAGCGGTGGGATCGCGGGAGCTGAAGCTTTCTTT
>NA|NA|TRBV3-1/TRBV3-2|TRBJ2-7
CASSQDVARYEQYF
TGTGCCAGCAGCCAAGATGTAGCCCGATACGAGCAGTACTTC
>TRBD2|NA|TRBV7-9|TRBJ2-6
CASSSRIAGGSAGANVLTF
TGTGCCAGCAGCTCACGTATAGCGGGAGGATCGGCTGGGGCCAACGTCCTGACTTTC
>NA|NA|TRBV18|TRBJ2-7
CASSLDGGYEQYF
TGTGCCAGCTCACTCGACGGAGGCTACGAGCAGTACTTC
>NA|NA|TRBV11-2|TRBJ2-7
CASSFRTLDPYEQYF
TGTGCCAGCAGCTTCCGGACACTGGACCCCTACGAGCAGTACTTC
>NA|NA|TRBV7-3|TRBJ2-7
CASSLEGRGAYEQYF
TGTGCCAGCAGCTTAGAGGGTCGGGGAGCCTACGAGCAGTACTTC
>NA|NA|TRBV5-1|TRBJ2-2
CASSANSIANTGELFF
TGCGCCAGCAGCGCCAACTCGATCGCGAACACCGGGGAGCTGTTTTTT
>TRBD2|NA|TRBV9|TRBJ2-7
CASSEGGEISYEQYF
TGTGCCAGCAGCGAGGGAGGGGAGATTTCCTACGAGCAGTACTTC